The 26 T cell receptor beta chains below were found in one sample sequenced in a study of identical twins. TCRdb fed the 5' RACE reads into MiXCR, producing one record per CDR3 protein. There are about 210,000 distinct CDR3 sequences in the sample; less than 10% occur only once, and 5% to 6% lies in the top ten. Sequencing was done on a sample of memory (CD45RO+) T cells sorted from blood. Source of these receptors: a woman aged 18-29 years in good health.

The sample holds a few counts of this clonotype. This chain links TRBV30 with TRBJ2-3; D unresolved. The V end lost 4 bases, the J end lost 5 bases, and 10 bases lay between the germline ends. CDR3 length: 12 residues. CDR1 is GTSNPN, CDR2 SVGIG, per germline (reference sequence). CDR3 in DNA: TGTGCCTGGAAGCGAGTTGGAGATACGCAGTATTTT. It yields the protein CAWKRVGDTQYF.

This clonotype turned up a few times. The CDR3 region is CASSREGKDNEKLFF. The CDR3, as DNA: TGTGCCAGCAGTCGGGAGGGGAAGGATAATGAAAAACTGTTTTTT. The chain recombines TRBV9 with TRBJ1-4, with a tentative D call TRBD1 (5 bases). Germline loops: CDR1 SGDLS, CDR2 YYNGEE. The CDR3 sequence is 15 residues long. V was shortened by 5 bases and J by 4 bases, with 15 bases between the two germline ends.

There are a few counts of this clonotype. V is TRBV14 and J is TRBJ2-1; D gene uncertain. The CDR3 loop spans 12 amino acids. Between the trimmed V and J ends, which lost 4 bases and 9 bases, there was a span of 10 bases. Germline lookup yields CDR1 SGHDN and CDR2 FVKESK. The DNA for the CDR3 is TGTGCCAGCAGCCTTCGTCTTAGTGAGCAGTTCTTC. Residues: CASSLRLSEQFF. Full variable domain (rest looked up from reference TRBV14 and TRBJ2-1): EAGVTQFPSHSVIEKGQTVTLRCDPISGHDNLYWYRRVMGKEIKFLLHFVKESKQDESGMPNNRFLAERTGGTYSTLKVQPAELEDSGVYFCASSLRLSEQFFGPGTRLTVL.

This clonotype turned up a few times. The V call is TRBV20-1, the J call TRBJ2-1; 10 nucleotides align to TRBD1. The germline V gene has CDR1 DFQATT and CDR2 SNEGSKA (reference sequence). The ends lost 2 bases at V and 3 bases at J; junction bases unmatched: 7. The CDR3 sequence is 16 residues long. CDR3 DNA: TGCAGTGCTAGATTCGCCGGGACAGGGGACTACAATGAGCAGTTCTTC. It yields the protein CSARFAGTGDYNEQFF.

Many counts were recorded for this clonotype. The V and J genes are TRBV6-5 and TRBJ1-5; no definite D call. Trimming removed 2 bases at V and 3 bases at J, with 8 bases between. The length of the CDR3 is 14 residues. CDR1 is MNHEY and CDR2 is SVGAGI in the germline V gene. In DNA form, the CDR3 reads TGTGCCAGCAGTTACAACACGGCCAATCAGCCCCAGCATTTT. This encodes CASSYNTANQPQHF.

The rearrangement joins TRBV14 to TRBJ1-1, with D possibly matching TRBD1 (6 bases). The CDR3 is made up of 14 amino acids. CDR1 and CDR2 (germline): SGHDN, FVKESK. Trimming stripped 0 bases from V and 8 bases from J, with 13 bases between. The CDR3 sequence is CASSQDFGGQEAFF. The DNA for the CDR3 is TGTGCCAGCAGCCAAGATTTTGGGGGACAAGAAGCTTTCTTT.

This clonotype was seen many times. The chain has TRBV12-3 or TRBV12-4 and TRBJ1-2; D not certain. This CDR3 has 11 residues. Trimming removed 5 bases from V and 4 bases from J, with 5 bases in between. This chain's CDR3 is CASSPVYGYTF. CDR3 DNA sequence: TGTGCCAGCAGTCCAGTCTATGGCTACACCTTC.

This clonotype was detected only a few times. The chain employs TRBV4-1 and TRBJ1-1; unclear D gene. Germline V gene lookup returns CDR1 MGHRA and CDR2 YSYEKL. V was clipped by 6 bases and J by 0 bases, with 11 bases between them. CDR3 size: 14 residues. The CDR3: CASSLRALNTEAFF. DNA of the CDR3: TGCGCCAGCAGTCTCCGGGCTTTGAACACTGAAGCTTTCTTT.

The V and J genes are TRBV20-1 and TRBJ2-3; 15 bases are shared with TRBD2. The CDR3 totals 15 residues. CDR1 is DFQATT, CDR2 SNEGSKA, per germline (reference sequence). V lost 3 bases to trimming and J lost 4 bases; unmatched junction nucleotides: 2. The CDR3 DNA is TGCAGTGCTAGGGGACTAGCGGGGGGCCCAGATACGCAGTATTTT. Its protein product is CSARGLAGGPDTQYF.

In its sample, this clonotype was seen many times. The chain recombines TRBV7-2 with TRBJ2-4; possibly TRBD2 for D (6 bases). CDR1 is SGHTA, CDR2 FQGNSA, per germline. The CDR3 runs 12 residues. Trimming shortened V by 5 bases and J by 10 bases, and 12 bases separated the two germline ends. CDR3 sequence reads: CASSPIRGIQYF. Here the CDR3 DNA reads TGTGCCAGCAGCCCCATCCGGGGGATTCAGTACTTC.

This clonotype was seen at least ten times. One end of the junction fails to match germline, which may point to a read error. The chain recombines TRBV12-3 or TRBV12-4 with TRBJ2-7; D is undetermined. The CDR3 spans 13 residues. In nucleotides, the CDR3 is TGTGCCAGCAATTTAATGTTCTCAGGAGAGCAGTACTTC. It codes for CASNLMFSGEQYF.

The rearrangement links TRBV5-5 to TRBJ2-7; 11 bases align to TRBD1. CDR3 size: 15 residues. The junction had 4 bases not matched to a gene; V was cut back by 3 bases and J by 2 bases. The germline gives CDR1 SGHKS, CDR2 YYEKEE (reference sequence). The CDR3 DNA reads TGTGCCAGCAGCTCGTGGGACAGGGGGACCTACGAGCAGTACTTC. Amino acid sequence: CASSSWDRGTYEQYF.

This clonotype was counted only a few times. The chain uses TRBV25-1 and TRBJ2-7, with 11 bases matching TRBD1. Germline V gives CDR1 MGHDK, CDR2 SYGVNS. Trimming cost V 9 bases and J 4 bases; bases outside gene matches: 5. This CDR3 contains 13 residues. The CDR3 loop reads CASIGDRGYEQYF. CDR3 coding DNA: TGTGCCAGTATTGGGGACAGGGGGTACGAGCAGTACTTC.

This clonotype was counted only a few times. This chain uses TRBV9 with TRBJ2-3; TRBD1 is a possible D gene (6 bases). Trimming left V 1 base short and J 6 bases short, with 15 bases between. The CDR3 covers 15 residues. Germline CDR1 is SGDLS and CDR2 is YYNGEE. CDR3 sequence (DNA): TGTGCCAGCAGCGTAATGGCAGGGGCGGAGGATACGCAGTATTTT. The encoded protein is CASSVMAGAEDTQYF.

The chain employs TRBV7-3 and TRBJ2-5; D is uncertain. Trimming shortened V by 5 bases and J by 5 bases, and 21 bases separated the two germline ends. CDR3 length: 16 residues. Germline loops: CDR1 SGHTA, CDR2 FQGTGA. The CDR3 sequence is CASSLGKTSKLETQYF. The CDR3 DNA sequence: TGTGCCAGCAGCCTAGGGAAGACTTCTAAGTTGGAGACCCAGTACTTC. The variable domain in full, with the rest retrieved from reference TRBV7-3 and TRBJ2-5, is GAGVSQTPSNKVTEKGKYVELRCDPISGHTALYWYRQSLGQGPEFLIYFQGTGAADDSGLPNDRFFAVRPEGSVSTLKIQRTERGDSAVYLCASSLGKTSKLETQYFGPGTRLLVL.

The chain's CDR3 is CSARGQFSYTEAFF. CDR3 sequence (DNA): TGCAGTGCTAGAGGACAGTTCTCATACACTGAAGCTTTCTTT. The chain recombines TRBV20-1 with TRBJ1-1, with D maybe TRBD1 (5 bases). This CDR3 comprises 14 residues. Germline-derived CDR1 and CDR2 are DFQATT and SNEGSKA (reference sequence). V dropped 1 base and J dropped 3 bases, with 12 bases sitting between them.

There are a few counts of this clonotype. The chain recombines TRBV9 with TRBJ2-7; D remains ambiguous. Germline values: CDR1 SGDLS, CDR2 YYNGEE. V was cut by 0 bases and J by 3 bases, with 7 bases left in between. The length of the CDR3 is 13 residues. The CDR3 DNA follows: TGTGCCAGCAGCGTAGAACTGGGCTACGAGCAGTACTTC. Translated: CASSVELGYEQYF.

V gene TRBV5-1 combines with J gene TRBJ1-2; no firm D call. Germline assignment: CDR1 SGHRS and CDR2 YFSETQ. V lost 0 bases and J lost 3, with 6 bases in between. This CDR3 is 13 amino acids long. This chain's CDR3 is CASSLDPDYGYTF. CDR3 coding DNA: TGCGCCAGCAGCTTGGATCCGGACTATGGCTACACCTTC. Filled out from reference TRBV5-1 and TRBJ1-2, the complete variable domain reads KAGVTQTPRYLIKTRGQQVTLSCSPISGHRSVSWYQQTPGQGLQFLFEYFSETQRNKGNFPGRFSGRQFSNSRSEMNVSTLELGDSALYLCASSLDPDYGYTFGSGTRLTVV.

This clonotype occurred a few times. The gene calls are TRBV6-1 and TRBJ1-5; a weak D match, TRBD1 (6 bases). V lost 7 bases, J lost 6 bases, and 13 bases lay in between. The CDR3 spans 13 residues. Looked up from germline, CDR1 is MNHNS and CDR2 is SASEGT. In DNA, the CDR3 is TGTGCCAGCAAGGTGGGGGCTCGTCAGCCCCAGCATTTT. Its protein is CASKVGARQPQHF.

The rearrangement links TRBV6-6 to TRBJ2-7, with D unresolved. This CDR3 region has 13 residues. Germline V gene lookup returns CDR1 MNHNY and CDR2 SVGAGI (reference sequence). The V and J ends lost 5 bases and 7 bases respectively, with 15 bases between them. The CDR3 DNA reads TGTGCCAGCAGTCCCACTTCTTTGAGGGAGCAGTACTTC. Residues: CASSPTSLREQYF.

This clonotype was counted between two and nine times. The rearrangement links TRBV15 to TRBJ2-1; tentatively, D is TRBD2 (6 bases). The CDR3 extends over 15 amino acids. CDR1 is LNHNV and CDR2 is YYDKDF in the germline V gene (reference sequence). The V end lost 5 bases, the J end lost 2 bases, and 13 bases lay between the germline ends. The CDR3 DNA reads TGTGCCACCAGCGCTCGGGACTCGACCTACAATGAGCAGTTCTTC. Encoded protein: CATSARDSTYNEQFF.

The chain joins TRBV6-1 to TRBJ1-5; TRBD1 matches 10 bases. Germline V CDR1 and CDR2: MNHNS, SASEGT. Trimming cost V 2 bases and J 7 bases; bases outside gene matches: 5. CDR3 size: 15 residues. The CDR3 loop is CASSERDRGLQPQHF. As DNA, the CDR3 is TGTGCCAGCAGTGAACGGGACAGGGGATTGCAGCCCCAGCATTTT.

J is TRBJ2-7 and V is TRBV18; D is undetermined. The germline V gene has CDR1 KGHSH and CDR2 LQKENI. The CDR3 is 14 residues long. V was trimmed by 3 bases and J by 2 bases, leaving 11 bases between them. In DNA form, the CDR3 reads TGTGCCAGCTCACCGGATGGACGCGCCTACGAGCAGTACTTC. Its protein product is CASSPDGRAYEQYF.

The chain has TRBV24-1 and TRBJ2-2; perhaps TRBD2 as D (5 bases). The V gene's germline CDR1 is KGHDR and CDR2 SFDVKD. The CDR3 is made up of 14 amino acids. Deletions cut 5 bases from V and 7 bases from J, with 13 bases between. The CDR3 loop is CATSAQGRDGELFF. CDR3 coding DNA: TGTGCCACCAGTGCCCAAGGCCGGGACGGGGAGCTGTTTTTT.

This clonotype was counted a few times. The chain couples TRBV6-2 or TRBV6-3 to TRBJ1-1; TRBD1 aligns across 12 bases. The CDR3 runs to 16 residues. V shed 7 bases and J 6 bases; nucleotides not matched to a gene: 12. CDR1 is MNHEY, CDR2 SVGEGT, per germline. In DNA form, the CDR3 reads TGTGCCAGCAATTATCGCCTCGGGACAGGGGGCTCTGAAGCTTTCTTT. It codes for CASNYRLGTGGSEAFF.

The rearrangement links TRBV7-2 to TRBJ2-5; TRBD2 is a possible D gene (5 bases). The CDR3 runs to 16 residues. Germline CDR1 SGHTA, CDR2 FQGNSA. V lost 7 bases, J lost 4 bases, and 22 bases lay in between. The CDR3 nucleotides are TGTGCCAGCACCCAACGGACGCTGAGAGGGTTAGAGACCCAGTACTTC. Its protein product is CASTQRTLRGLETQYF.